The 29 T cell receptor beta chains given below trace back to one sample, sequenced in a study of blood T cell repertoires in COVID-19. This table comes from immunoSEQ multiplex PCR, and its TCRdb copy is limited to in-frame clones, with some not included. The sample lists 150,000 to 200,000 clones, 75% to 85% occurring once. Sequenced sample: PBMCs or T cells enriched from blood (not recorded which). The receptors here all came from a man between 45 and 60 years old who had recovered from COVID-19.

This chain uses TRBV7-2 with TRBJ2-3; no reliable D call. Trimming stripped 1 base from V and 5 bases from J, with 7 bases between. The CDR3 spans 13 residues. CDR1 and CDR2 (germline): SGHTA, FQGNSA. CDR3 nucleotide sequence: TGTGCCAGCAGCTTAGTTTCTGTAGATACGCAGTATTTT. Its translation is CASSLVSVDTQYF.

The chain carries TRBV28 and TRBJ1-1, with D possibly TRBD1 on 6 matching bases. Trimming stripped 2 bases from V and 4 bases from J, with 14 bases between. Germline CDR1 MDHEN, CDR2 SYDVKM. CDR3 length: 15 amino acids. CDR3: CASSLGLGGLTEAFF. DNA of the CDR3: TGTGCCAGCAGTTTAGGCCTGGGGGGGCTCACTGAAGCTTTCTTT.

This clone was picked up many times. The J gene is TRBJ1-1, the V gene TRBV19, with D perhaps matching TRBD1 (6 bases). CDR3 length equals 13 residues. The ends were cut back, 8 bases at V and 0 bases at J, with 10 bases in the middle. Germline CDR1 reads LNHDA; CDR2 reads SQIVND (reference sequence). CDR3 bases: TGTGCCAGTCAAGACAGGCTGAACACTGAAGCTTTCTTT. It yields the protein CASQDRLNTEAFF.

The chain has TRBV20-1 and TRBJ1-2; the D gene is possibly TRBD1 (6 bases). Trimming cost V 3 bases and J 3 bases, with 14 bases left between them. Germline loops: CDR1 DFQATT, CDR2 SNEGSKA (reference sequence). The CDR3 consists of 14 residues. CDR3 in amino acids: CSASIRGGDYGYTF. CDR3 in DNA: TGCAGTGCTAGTATCAGGGGAGGGGACTATGGCTACACCTTC.

The chain is built from TRBV7-9 and TRBJ1-1; D ambiguous. CDR1 is SEHNR, CDR2 FQNEAQ, per germline (reference sequence). The ends were cut back, 5 bases at V and 0 bases at J, with 10 bases in the middle. The CDR3 is 14 residues long. The CDR3 region has the DNA TGTGCCAGCAGCGCCCAGACTGTGAACACTGAAGCTTTCTTT. Its protein is CASSAQTVNTEAFF.

In DNA, the CDR3 is TGTGCCAGCAGTTTAGGGACAGGGGGTAGCACTGAAGCTTTCTTT. Amino acids: CASSLGTGGSTEAFF. This chain joins TRBV27 and TRBJ1-1, with 11 bases fitting TRBD1. J was trimmed by 4 bases and V by 2 bases; bases with no gene match: 3. The CDR3 spans 15 residues. Germline V gives CDR1 MNHEY, CDR2 SMNVEV (reference sequence).

The chain carries TRBV9 and TRBJ1-1; 10 nucleotides line up with TRBD1. Losses at the gene ends were 4 bases for V and 4 bases for J; bases not matched to a gene: 7. There are 15 residues in the CDR3. CDR1 is SGDLS, CDR2 YYNGEE, per germline. The CDR3 nucleotides are TGTGCCAGCAGCCCTGCGGGACAGGGGAGCACTGAAGCTTTCTTT. Translation gives CASSPAGQGSTEAFF.

The genes are TRBV18 and TRBJ1-1; D may be TRBD1 (5 bases). The CDR3 contains 13 residues. Trimming took 8 bases from V and 1 from J, leaving 11 bases between them. Germline CDR1 reads KGHSH; CDR2 reads LQKENI. This CDR3 is CASEGTSNTEAFF. The CDR3 DNA follows: TGTGCCAGCGAAGGGACTTCGAACACTGAAGCTTTCTTT.

The rearrangement joins TRBV18 to TRBJ1-1; D uncertain. Germline V gene lookup returns CDR1 KGHSH and CDR2 LQKENI. CDR3 length equals 14 residues. V lost 0 bases and J 5 bases, leaving 10 bases between the germline ends. CDR3 in amino acids: CASSPPTGYTEAFF. As DNA, the CDR3 is TGTGCCAGCTCACCACCTACGGGGTATACTGAAGCTTTCTTT.

The rearrangement uses TRBV24-1 and TRBJ1-4, with 7 bases lining up with TRBD1. The CDR3 is 16 amino acids. V was pared by 3 bases and J by 6 bases, with 9 bases of the junction left unmatched. Germline-derived CDR1 and CDR2 are KGHDR and SFDVKD. CDR3 sequence: CATSDPDSTGDEKLFF. DNA for the CDR3: TGTGCCACCAGTGATCCCGACTCTACAGGGGATGAAAAACTGTTTTTT.

Regarding this clone: A junction boundary mismatches the germline segment, possibly from a read error. The rearrangement joins TRBV15 to TRBJ2-7, with TRBD1 as a possible D gene (6 bases). The CDR3 consists of 14 residues. Germline CDR1 and CDR2: LNHNV and YYDKDF (reference sequence). DNA of the CDR3: TGTGCCACCAGCAGAGATCCGATGGTGGGACATGTAAACTTC. Translated, it gives CATSRDPMVGHVNF.

The chain carries TRBV18 and TRBJ1-2; 9 bases are a match to TRBD1. Germline V CDR1 and CDR2: KGHSH, LQKENI. V trimming: 2 bases; J trimming: 7 bases; junction bases outside the gene matches: 11. The CDR3 covers 16 residues. The CDR3, as DNA: TGTGCCAGCTCACCAATCACGGGACAGGGAGGAGGTGGCTACACCTTC. Its protein is CASSPITGQGGGGYTF.

This clone was seen only once. The rearrangement links TRBV11-2 to TRBJ2-7; 10 bases align to TRBD2. Germline V gives CDR1 SGHAT, CDR2 FQNNGV. The CDR3 has 16 residues. V lost 6 bases and J lost 3; bases outside the gene matches: 11. The DNA of the CDR3 is TGTGCCAGCAGTTCACCATCTAGCGGGGGAATCTACGAGCAGTACTTC. Translated: CASSSPSSGGIYEQYF.

This clone appeared a single time. The chain carries TRBV27 and TRBJ1-4; D might be TRBD1 (6 bases). V shed 8 bases and J shed 3 bases, with 16 bases lying between them. The germline gives CDR1 MNHEY, CDR2 SMNVEV (reference sequence). The CDR3 totals 15 residues. This CDR3 reads CASGPSPGANEKLFF. In DNA, the CDR3 is TGTGCCAGCGGGCCCAGCCCAGGGGCTAATGAAAAACTGTTTTTT.

The J gene is TRBJ1-4, the V gene TRBV6-5; 7 positions match TRBD1. V shed 6 bases and J 7 bases; nucleotides not matched to a gene: 8. Germline V gene sequence: CDR1 MNHEY, CDR2 SVGAGI. The CDR3 runs 14 residues. The DNA for the CDR3 is TGTGCCAGCAGCAACAGGGGCGCTTTTGAAAAACTGTTTTTT. This codes for CASSNRGAFEKLFF.

CDR3 coding DNA: TGTGCCTCAAAGGGGGCTATCCCAAATCAGCCCCAGCATTTT. Amino acids: CASKGAIPNQPQHF. The V and J genes are TRBV28 and TRBJ1-5; 7 nucleotides agree with TRBD1. Germline lookup yields CDR1 MDHEN and CDR2 SYDVKM. With V trimmed by 11 bases and J by 4 bases, 11 bases remained unmatched. The CDR3 has 14 residues.

This clone was counted only a few times. This sequence joins TRBV5-1 and TRBJ2-4; 7 bases match TRBD1. CDR1 SGHRS and CDR2 YFSETQ come from the germline V gene. Trimming took 4 bases from V and 7 from J; bases not matched to a gene: 11. CDR3 size: 15 residues. CDR3 in DNA: TGCGCCAGCAGCGACTCCCCGGGACAGTTCAACATTCAGTACTTC. Its translation: CASSDSPGQFNIQYF.

CDR3 region: CASSLTRGSPLRGYTF. CDR3 sequence (DNA): TGTGCCAGCAGCTTAACACGGGGGTCCCCCCTGCGTGGCTACACCTTC. The J gene is TRBJ1-2, the V gene TRBV12-1. TRBV12-1 is assigned pseudogene status. The CDR3 totals 16 residues.

This clone was detected only once. The CDR3 here is CASSWLAERTDTQYF. DNA for the CDR3: TGTGCCAGTAGCTGGCTAGCGGAAAGGACAGATACGCAGTATTTT. The chain couples TRBV19 to TRBJ2-3; 7 nucleotides agree with TRBD2. The CDR3 covers 15 residues. Looked up from germline, CDR1 is LNHDA and CDR2 is SQIVND (reference sequence). Losses at the gene ends were 6 bases for V and 3 bases for J; bases not matched to a gene: 9.

The chain's CDR3 is CASQGTSGNTIYF. DNA of the CDR3: TGTGCCTCACAGGGCACCTCTGGAAACACCATATATTTT. This rearrangement joins TRBV10-3 to TRBJ1-3; perhaps TRBD1 as D (6 bases). The CDR3 is 13 amino acids. Per the germline V gene, CDR1 is ENHRY and CDR2 is SYGVKD. V was pared by 11 bases and J by 0 bases, with 11 bases between.

J is TRBJ1-5 and V is TRBV10-2, with 8 bases fitting TRBD1. CDR3 length: 16 residues. The junction had 7 bases not matched to a gene; V was cut back by 5 bases and J by 1 base. Germline loops: CDR1 WSHSY, CDR2 SAAADI. CDR3 amino acids: CASSRRDRTSNQPQHF. CDR3 sequence (DNA): TGCGCCAGCAGTAGACGGGACAGGACAAGCAATCAGCCCCAGCATTTT.

This chain links TRBV7-4 with TRBJ1-3; 8 positions match TRBD1. CDR1 is SGHVT, CDR2 SQSDAQ, per germline. This CDR3 region has 17 residues. The V segment lost 6 bases and the J segment 0 bases; nucleotides outside the gene matches: 10. Here the CDR3 DNA reads TGTGCCAGCAGGTATTACGACAGGGGAATCTCTGGAAACACCATATATTTT. This codes for CASRYYDRGISGNTIYF.

This clone is a singleton in its sample. This chain links TRBV7-9 with TRBJ1-6; 9 bases are shared with TRBD1. The CDR3 spans 15 residues. In germline, CDR1 is SEHNR, CDR2 FQNEAQ (reference sequence). V shed 5 bases, J shed 10 bases, and the junction held 9 bases outside the gene matches. The CDR3: CASSAKQGAGSPLHF. CDR3 DNA sequence: TGTGCCAGCAGCGCGAAACAGGGGGCAGGGTCACCCCTCCACTTT.

The chain uses TRBV15 and TRBJ2-3; D is uncertain. Trimming pared 0 bases from V and 3 bases from J, leaving 4 bases between. This CDR3 is 13 amino acids long. The germline V gene encodes CDR1 LNHNV and CDR2 YYDKDF (reference sequence). CDR3 protein: CATSRDQTDTQYF. The CDR3, as DNA: TGTGCCACCAGCAGAGATCAGACAGATACGCAGTATTTT.

The rearrangement uses TRBV5-6 and TRBJ2-7; the D gene is possibly TRBD2 (6 bases). There are 14 residues in the CDR3. Germline lookup yields CDR1 SGHDT and CDR2 YYEEEE. V gave up 1 base and J gave up 6 bases, with 14 bases separating them. In nucleotides, the CDR3 is TGTGCCAGCAGCTTGCTCGGGACGGAGGGCGAGCAGTACTTC. Translating it yields CASSLLGTEGEQYF.

The gene calls are TRBV6-2 or TRBV6-3 and TRBJ2-5; the match to TRBD2 covers 8 bases. V trimming: 2 bases; J trimming: 1 base; junction bases outside the gene matches: 6. The germline gives CDR1 MNHEY, CDR2 SVGEGT. This CDR3 is built from 16 residues. The CDR3 bases are TGTGCCAGCAGTTACGAGGCCGGGGGGGTCCAAGAGACCCAGTACTTC. It translates to CASSYEAGGVQETQYF.

For the CDR3, the DNA is TGTGCCAGCAGCCAGCTGACAGGGACGGGCACCGGGGAGCTGTTTTTT. This codes for CASSQLTGTGTGELFF. The chain recombines TRBV3-1 (or the pseudogene TRBV3-2) with TRBJ2-2, with TRBD1 matching 7 bases. Per germline, CDR1 LGHDT and CDR2 YNNKEL (reference sequence). There are 16 residues in the CDR3. V lost 3 bases to trimming and J lost 4 bases; unmatched junction nucleotides: 8.

A note on this clone: The junction shows a germline mismatch at one end, possibly a read error. CDR3 sequence: CASSDGLSTKREAQYF. For the CDR3, the DNA is TGTGCCAGCAGTGACGGACTATCGACAAAGAGAGAGGCCCAGTACTTC. The rearrangement links TRBV2 to TRBJ2-5; possible D gene TRBD2, 6 bases. From germline, CDR1 is SNHLY and CDR2 FYNNEI. The CDR3 spans 16 residues.

This clone was found once. The V call is TRBV2, the J call TRBJ1-2; possibly TRBD1 for D (5 bases). With 3 bases removed from V and 2 bases from J, the gap between germline ends came to 13 bases. CDR3 length equals 15 residues. Germline V gene data show CDR1 as SNHLY and CDR2 as FYNNEI. The CDR3 loop reads CASSEEGPINYGYTF. As DNA, the CDR3 is TGTGCCAGCAGTGAGGAGGGGCCTATCAACTATGGCTACACCTTC.